The TCR beta chain described here comes from a study of T cell repertoires in cytomegalovirus infection. As for the study in general: Alongside well-studied HLA-B-restricted CMV epitopes, recently identified HLA-C-restricted CMV epitopes were also used. An indication of both CMV infection and matching HLA type came from public TCR beta signatures.

To note about this clonotype: Its specificity is not known.

Study-level findings and limits: Totalled public TCR beta family frequency picked out people who carried CMV plus the relevant HLA. In two of eight donors, the top clonotype was HLA-C-restricted CMV-specific.

TCRdb redid the calling of the reads with MiXCR, one entry per CDR3 protein. The table records about 830,000 distinct CDR3 sequences, about 30% of them present only once. Sample: cultured CD8+ T cells from PBMCs, taken from culture after CMV antigen stimulation. This TCR came from a human donor in good health (CMV status not recorded). Some clones in this sample may be carry-over from other donors' samples.

The CDR3 bases are TGTGCCAGCAGTTCCCTCACGGGACTGGGTGGTCGAAACACCATATATTTT. This gives the protein CASSSLTGLGGRNTIYF. The chain combines TRBV27 with TRBJ1-3; D is possibly TRBD1 (5 bases). The CDR3 sequence is 17 residues long. CDR1 and CDR2 from the germline V gene are MNHEY and SMNVEV (reference sequence). V gave up 4 bases and J gave up 5 bases, with 21 bases separating them.